The 29 T cell receptor beta chains presented below share a single source sample, sequenced in a study of T cell clonality in common variable immunodeficiency (dated by TCRdb to the mid-2010s). Library preparation was by the immunoSEQ multiplex PCR assay. This immuneACCESS table, as held by TCRdb, lists in-frame sequences with V and J called but not all clones. Of the missing ones, under half trace to an unresolved V gene in checked studies; the others have no known cause. The sample has around 50,000 clones on record, with no singletons. Roughly 6.2% of the sample lies in the top ten. Sample: peripheral blood mononuclear cells. All receptors come from a person aged 18-70 years in good health.

This clone was seen ten or more times. The read comes to an end 3 residues before the CDR3 does, leaving the germline J gene to fill in the end. The rearrangement joins TRBV7-2 to TRBJ1-2; D may be TRBD1 (6 bases). The CDR3 length is 13 residues. The V gene's germline CDR1 is SGHTA and CDR2 FQGNSA. V dropped 5 bases and J dropped 2 bases, with 9 bases sitting between them. CDR3 region: CASSADRNYGYTF. CDR3 bases read: TGTGCCAGCAGCGCGGACAGAAACTATGGC.

The sample holds a few counts of this clone. The CDR3 end falls 3 residues outside the read, so it is completed with the germline J gene. The chain recombines TRBV20-1 with TRBJ2-7, with D uncertain. V was clipped by 0 bases and J by 5 bases, with 5 bases between them. CDR1 and CDR2 (germline): DFQATT, SNEGSKA (reference sequence). This CDR3 is 11 amino acids long. The covered CDR3 bases are TGCAGTGCTAGAGATCTACACGAG. Its protein is CSARDLHE. The whole CDR3 protein reads CSARDLHEQYF.

This clone was seen only a few times. The missing CDR3 end, 3 residues past where the read stops, is filled in from the germline J gene. The chain uses TRBV2 and TRBJ2-2; TRBD2 agrees at 7 bases. Germline V lookup: CDR1 SNHLY, CDR2 FYNNEI. The CDR3 length is 14 residues. The sequenced CDR3 bases are TGTGCCAGCAGGTCCGGGACGGGGGGTGAAAAG. Translating gives CASRSGTGGEK. The full CDR3 protein is CASRSGTGGEKLFF. The full variable domain, its missing parts supplied by reference TRBV2 and TRBJ2-2, is EPEVTQTPSHQVTQMGQEVILRCVPISNHLYFYWYRQILGQKVEFLVSFYNNEISEKSEIFDDQFSVERPDGSNFTLKIRSTKLEDSAMYFCASRSGTGGEKLFFGEGSRLTVL.

This clone was picked up many times. Read sequence stops 3 residues before the CDR3 end, and the germline J gene provides the missing end. This chain uses TRBV2 with TRBJ1-5, with 8 bases lining up with TRBD1. CDR1 is SNHLY and CDR2 is FYNNEI in the germline V gene. V trimming: 6 bases; J trimming: 4 bases; junction bases outside the gene matches: 5. The CDR3 covers 14 residues. The CDR3 DNA, read in part, is TGTGCCAGCAGGGACAGGGTGTATAATCAGCCC. Translated, it gives CASRDRVYNQP. The full CDR3 sequence reads CASRDRVYNQPQHF.

This clone occurred many times. The read finishes 3 residues shy of the CDR3 end, and the germline J gene is used to complete it. The chain combines TRBV4-1 with TRBJ2-5, with TRBD2 identical over 8 bases. Per germline, CDR1 MGHRA and CDR2 YSYEKL. The length of the CDR3 is 15 residues. With V trimmed by 7 bases and J by 1 base, 8 bases remained unmatched. The CDR3 loop reads CASTKTGGTQETQYF. CDR3 DNA, as far as it was read: TGCGCCAGCACAAAAACGGGGGGGACCCAAGAGACC.

This clone occurred many times. Read data end 3 residues before the CDR3 end; the end is taken from the germline J gene. The chain couples TRBV14 to TRBJ2-1; a possible D gene is TRBD2 (5 bases). This CDR3 has 12 residues. The germline V gene encodes CDR1 SGHDN and CDR2 FVKESK. Trimming took off 2 bases at V and 9 bases at J, with 8 bases between the two ends. The CDR3 reads CASSQSGVEQFF. CDR3 DNA, as far as it was read: TGTGCCAGCAGCCAATCCGGGGTTGAG.

There are many counts of this clone. The CDR3 goes on 3 residues after the read ends, and that part is filled in from the germline J gene. This chain connects TRBV29-1 to TRBJ2-3; 9 nucleotides agree with TRBD2. The CDR3 contains 15 residues. The V and J ends lost 2 bases and 4 bases, in that order; junction bases with no gene match: 7. From germline, CDR1 is SQVTM and CDR2 ANQGSEA. CDR3 bases read: TGCAGCGTTGAAACGGCGGGGGGGCGTGCAGATACG. This encodes CSVETAGGRADT. The CDR3 in its entirety is CSVETAGGRADTQYF.

In this sample, this clone turned up many times. From the germline J gene comes the end of the CDR3, since the read stops 3 residues before it. The chain carries TRBV7-2 and TRBJ2-7; TRBD1 is a possible D gene (6 bases). V was cut by 2 bases and J by 2 bases, with 13 bases left in between. Germline V lookup: CDR1 SGHTA, CDR2 FQGNSA. There are 15 residues in the CDR3. CDR3 sequence reads: CASSLTATGTYEQYF. Incomplete CDR3 DNA: TGTGCCAGCAGCTTAACCGCGACAGGAACCTACGAG.

Notes on this clone: The CDR3 end is not reached by the read, which stops 3 residues before it; the germline J gene fills it in. This sequence joins TRBV6-4 and TRBJ2-3; 7 positions agree with TRBD2. This CDR3 is built from 15 residues. V trimming: 2 bases; J trimming: 5 bases; junction bases outside the gene matches: 7. The germline CDR1 and CDR2 sequences are MRHNA and SNTAGT. Partial CDR3 DNA: TGTGCCAGCAGTGACAGCGGGGAGGCGATAGATACG. Protein sequence: CASSDSGEAIDT. The entire CDR3 protein is CASSDSGEAIDTQYF.

In its sample, this clone was seen many times. The CDR3 end is not reached by the read, which stops 3 residues before it; the germline J gene fills it in. This sequence joins TRBV7-8 and TRBJ2-5; a possible D gene is TRBD2 (5 bases). CDR1 and CDR2 (germline): SGHVS, FQNEAQ. V gave up 2 bases and J gave up 1 base, with 14 bases separating them. CDR3 length: 16 residues. The CDR3 bases that were read are TGTGCCAGCAGCTTACCTCTGCTAGGACTCCAAGAGACC. Protein product: CASSLPLLGLQET. The CDR3 in its entirety is CASSLPLLGLQETQYF.

This clone showed up many times. Coverage ceases 3 residues before the CDR3 finishes, and the germline J gene fills in the end. The rearrangement joins TRBV5-1 to TRBJ1-2, with TRBD1 identical over 9 bases. The CDR3 contains 18 residues. With 2 bases clipped from V and 6 bases from J, the junction kept 17 bases outside the gene matches. Germline V gene lookup returns CDR1 SGHRS and CDR2 YFSETQ. CDR3 bases read: TGCGCCAGCAGCTTATCCCGATCCGGGACAGGGAAGCGTCATGGC. Translation: CASSLSRSGTGKRHG. The whole CDR3 sequence reads CASSLSRSGTGKRHGYTF. Based on the CDR3 plus reference TRBV5-1 and TRBJ1-2, the full variable domain is KAGVTQTPRYLIKTRGQQVTLSCSPISGHRSVSWYQQTPGQGLQFLFEYFSETQRNKGNFPGRFSGRQFSNSRSEMNVSTLELGDSALYLCASSLSRSGTGKRHGYTFGSGTRLTVV.

This clone was picked up many times. The read finishes 3 residues shy of the CDR3 end, and the germline J gene is used to complete it. The rearrangement links TRBV4-1 to TRBJ2-2, with 8 bases aligning to TRBD1. Trimming cost V 5 bases and J 8 bases; bases outside gene matches: 1. The germline gives CDR1 MGHRA, CDR2 YSYEKL. The CDR3 loop spans 12 amino acids. CDR3 residues: CASSWDRGELFF. The CDR3 DNA, read in part, is TGCGCCAGCAGCTGGGACAGGGGGGAG.

The table lists this clone with many counts. This chain's CDR3 is CASSLEAGGYNEQFF. The sequenced part of the CDR3 DNA is TGCGCCAGCAGCTTGGAGGCGGGAGGTTACAATGAG. The chain links TRBV5-1 to TRBJ2-1; 8 bases line up with TRBD2. Read data end 3 residues before the CDR3 end; the end is taken from the germline J gene. The J segment lost 4 bases and the V segment lost 0 bases, leaving 3 bases of the junction unmatched. Germline CDR1 and CDR2: SGHRS and YFSETQ. The CDR3 is 15 amino acids.

This clone was seen at least ten times. Its ends do not fully match the called genes, so a read error is possible. The missing CDR3 end, 3 residues past where the read stops, is filled in from the germline J gene. The genes are TRBV4-2 and TRBJ1-5, with 7 bases that match TRBD1. The CDR3 length is 15 residues. Germline lookup yields CDR1 LGHNA and CDR2 YNFKEQ. CDR3: CASSQEGTANQPQHF. CDR3 bases read: TGCGCCAGCAGCCAAGAAGGGACAGCTAATCAGCCC.

As to this clone: Sequencing ends 3 residues short of the CDR3 end; the germline J gene provides the rest. The rearrangement links TRBV6-1 to TRBJ1-6; no reliable D call. CDR1 is MNHNS, CDR2 SASEGT, per germline. The V gene lost 2 bases and the J gene lost 8 bases, with 10 bases spanning the gap. CDR3 size: 14 residues. CDR3: CASSETGDDSPLHF. The part of the CDR3 DNA that was read is TGTGCCAGCAGTGAAACCGGGGATGATTCACCC.

This clone occurred many times. The read ends 3 residues shy of where the CDR3 ends; the end is completed using the germline J gene. The chain couples TRBV28 to TRBJ1-6, with D possibly being TRBD1 (5 bases). The CDR3 is 15 residues long. The germline V gene has CDR1 MDHEN and CDR2 SYDVKM. V lost 6 bases to trimming and J lost 7 bases, with 16 bases between them. The sequenced CDR3 bases are TGTGCCAGCAGGCCTTCAGGGTTAACCAATTCACCC. Its protein product is CASRPSGLTNSP. The CDR3 in full is CASRPSGLTNSPLHF. The full variable domain, with the rest looked up from reference TRBV28 and TRBJ1-6, is DVKVTQSSRYLVKRTGEKVFLECVQDMDHENMFWYRQDPGLGLRLIYFSYDVKMKEKGDIPEGYSVSREKKERFSLILESASTNQTSMYLCASRPSGLTNSPLHFGNGTRLTVT.

This clone was observed at least ten times. Sequencing ends 3 residues short of the CDR3 end; the germline J gene provides the rest. The chain uses TRBV18 and TRBJ1-4; 9 bases fit TRBD1. The V gene's germline CDR1 is KGHSH and CDR2 LQKENI. Trimming removed 5 bases from V and 8 bases from J; junction bases left unmatched: 12. The CDR3 totals 16 residues. CDR3 protein: CASSKPQTGGGEKLFF. The CDR3 DNA, read in part, is TGTGCCAGCTCAAAACCCCAGACAGGGGGAGGAGAAAAA.

This clone occurred many times. The read ends 3 residues before the CDR3 terminus; that terminus is restored from the germline J gene. The gene calls are TRBV12-5 and TRBJ2-5; 7 nucleotides align to TRBD2. Trimming took 0 bases from V and 4 from J; bases not matched to a gene: 2. Per germline, CDR1 LGHNT and CDR2 FRNRAP. There are 14 residues in the CDR3. CDR3 DNA (partial): TGTGCTAGTGGTTTGGTTGGGGGGGGAGAGACC. Amino acids: CASGLVGGGET. The CDR3 in full is CASGLVGGGETQYF.

Many counts were recorded for this clone. The CDR3 sequence: CASSELAGGPSTDTQYF. The CDR3 DNA, read in part, is TGTGCCAGCAGTGAACTAGCGGGGGGGCCTAGCACAGATACG. The chain carries TRBV6-1 and TRBJ2-3; 12 nucleotides line up with TRBD2. The sequenced fragment ends 3 residues before the CDR3 boundary, so the rest is inferred from the germline J gene. The CDR3 has 17 residues. V was pared by 2 bases and J by 0 bases, with 3 bases of the junction left unmatched. Germline CDR1 and CDR2: MNHNS and SASEGT.

The sample holds many counts of this clone. Read data end 3 residues before the CDR3 end; the end is taken from the germline J gene. The chain joins TRBV19 to TRBJ1-4; TRBD1 aligns across 7 bases. Trimming took 9 bases from V and 5 from J; bases not matched to a gene: 6. CDR3 length equals 13 residues. CDR1 is LNHDA, CDR2 SQIVND, per germline (reference sequence). The DNA read from the CDR3 is TGTGCCAGGCGGACAGGAAGAAATGAAAAA. Its translation is CARRTGRNEK. The CDR3, in full, reads CARRTGRNEKLFF.

This clone was detected many times. CDR3 DNA, as far as it was read: TGTGCCAGTAGTATGGCGGGACAGAACTATGGC. It is translated as CASSMAGQNYG. From start to end, the CDR3 is CASSMAGQNYGYTF. The chain uses TRBV19 and TRBJ1-2, with 7 positions matching TRBD1. Sequencing ends 3 residues short of the CDR3 end; the germline J gene provides the rest. Germline-derived CDR1 and CDR2 are LNHDA and SQIVND (reference sequence). With V trimmed by 3 bases and J by 2 bases, 3 bases remained unmatched. The CDR3 sequence is 14 residues long.

There are many counts of this clone. Read coverage stops 3 residues before the CDR3 terminus; the germline J gene supplies the remainder. The J gene is TRBJ2-7, the V gene TRBV14; 7 nucleotides line up with TRBD1. This CDR3 comprises 18 residues. The germline V gene has CDR1 SGHDN and CDR2 FVKESK. V was pared by 3 bases and J by 1 base, with 15 bases of the junction left unmatched. The DNA read from the CDR3 is TGTGCCAGCAGCCAGGGACGGGTTTCGGGACAGTTTTCCTACGAG. Translated: CASSQGRVSGQFSYE. The full CDR3 is CASSQGRVSGQFSYEQYF.

This clone was detected ten times or more. Read coverage stops 3 residues before the CDR3 terminus; the germline J gene supplies the remainder. The chain joins TRBV20-1 to TRBJ2-6; D perhaps matches TRBD1 (6 bases). Germline values: CDR1 DFQATT, CDR2 SNEGSKA (reference sequence). The V end was cut by 0 bases, the J end by 0 bases, with 6 bases between. The CDR3 is made up of 15 amino acids. The CDR3 is CSAREGGSGANVLTF. The CDR3 DNA, read in part, is TGCAGTGCTAGAGAAGGGGGCTCTGGGGCCAACGTC.

A few counts support this clone. The read ends 3 residues shy of where the CDR3 ends; the end is completed using the germline J gene. This chain joins TRBV5-1 and TRBJ2-3, with 7 nucleotides matching TRBD1. The germline gives CDR1 SGHRS, CDR2 YFSETQ. The CDR3 is 16 amino acids. Trimming cost V 0 bases and J 0 bases; bases outside gene matches: 4. The sequenced CDR3 bases are TGCGCCAGCAGCTTGGGAGACAGGGCCAGCACAGATACG. It encodes CASSLGDRASTDT. The whole CDR3 protein is CASSLGDRASTDTQYF. Using reference TRBV5-1 and TRBJ2-3 for the parts outside the CDR3, the full variable domain is KAGVTQTPRYLIKTRGQQVTLSCSPISGHRSVSWYQQTPGQGLQFLFEYFSETQRNKGNFPGRFSGRQFSNSRSEMNVSTLELGDSALYLCASSLGDRASTDTQYFGPGTRLTVL.

This clone was recorded a few times. The read ends 3 residues early relative to the CDR3; the germline J gene fills the gap. The V gene is TRBV23-1, the J gene TRBJ2-2, with 11 bases matching TRBD1. TRBV23-1 counts as an open reading frame of uncertain function. The CDR3 consists of 19 residues. This CDR3 is CASSQPPGQGVGTNEKLFF. Incomplete CDR3 DNA: TGCGCCAGCAGTCAACCCCCGGGACAGGGGGTAGGGACTAATGAAAAG.

This clone was seen repeatedly, ten times or more. The read comes to an end 3 residues before the CDR3 does, leaving the germline J gene to fill in the end. This chain joins TRBV7-2 and TRBJ2-2, with 11 bases identical to TRBD1. V shed 6 bases and J 6 bases; nucleotides not matched to a gene: 6. The CDR3 runs to 15 residues. The germline gives CDR1 SGHTA, CDR2 FQGNSA. CDR3 protein: CASRRPGQGAGELFF. CDR3 bases read: TGTGCCAGCAGAAGACCGGGACAGGGGGCCGGGGAG.

This clone has a count of ten or more. The CDR3 end falls 3 residues outside the read, so it is completed with the germline J gene. The chain is built from TRBV19 and TRBJ1-2; 10 nucleotides align to TRBD1. This CDR3 is 14 amino acids long. Germline values: CDR1 LNHDA, CDR2 SQIVND (reference sequence). V lost 7 bases, J lost 3 bases, and 5 bases stayed unmatched. Incomplete CDR3 DNA: TGTGCCAGTACTCGGGACAGGGGACACTATGGC. Amino acids: CASTRDRGHYG. The CDR3 as a whole reads CASTRDRGHYGYTF.

In the case of this clone: The read ends 3 residues before the CDR3 terminus; that terminus is restored from the germline J gene. The chain is built from TRBV7-9 and TRBJ2-4; D might be TRBD1 (5 bases). CDR1 and CDR2 from the germline V gene are SEHNR and FQNEAQ (reference sequence). The CDR3 runs 13 residues. The CDR3 bases that were read are TGTGCCAGCAGCTTAGCCGACAGCTATGGT. Residues: CASSLADSYG. The full CDR3 protein is CASSLADSYGQYF. The variable domain in full, completed from reference TRBV7-9 and TRBJ2-4, reads DTGVSQNPRHKITKRGQNVTFRCDPISEHNRLYWYRQTLGQGPEFLTYFQNEAQLEKSRLLSDRFSAERPKGSFSTLEIQRTEQGDSAMYLCASSLADSYGQYFGAGTRLSVL.

Many counts were recorded for this clone. The missing CDR3 end, 3 residues past where the read stops, is filled in from the germline J gene. The chain recombines TRBV19 with TRBJ1-1; possibly TRBD1 for D (6 bases). This CDR3 has 11 residues. In germline, CDR1 is LNHDA, CDR2 SQIVND (reference sequence). The covered CDR3 bases are TGTGCCAGCCGCGGACAGTCCGAA. This encodes CASRGQSE. The CDR3 as a whole reads CASRGQSEAFF.